This is a list of T cell receptor beta chains from one sample in a study of cytomegalovirus exposure and HLA in healthy donors. Assay: immunoSEQ multiplex PCR; the TCRdb copy retains only in-frame clones and omits some. The sample holds over 200,000 clones, around four fifths seen once. The specimen sequenced was PBMCs. The receptors shown here come from a male donor in good health and CMV-seronegative. The CDR3 runs from the conserved cysteine through the conserved F or W.

J: TRBJ1-2; V: TRBV5-5; CDR3: CASSDRNYGYTF
J: TRBJ2-1; V: TRBV6-4; CDR3: CASSDSPSGLYNEQFF
J: TRBJ2-3; V: TRBV15; CDR3: CATSRGGQTTDTQYF
J: TRBJ2-2; V: TRBV25-1; CDR3: CASSELDRGRDTGELFF
J: TRBJ2-2; V: TRBV7-9; CDR3: CSSSLRSGLAGLGELFF
J: TRBJ1-4; V: TRBV19; CDR3: CARTTQGTGSLQRRRLFF
J: TRBJ2-5; V: TRBV29-1; CDR3: CSVERRGGTGAKETQYF
J: TRBJ1-1; V: TRBV27; CDR3: CASKWVQDTEAFF
J: TRBJ2-3; V: TRBV5-4; CDR3: CASSLGSGQGATDTQYF
J: TRBJ1-1; V: TRBV5-6; CDR3: CASSPTGGAGTEAFF
J: TRBJ2-5; V: TRBV15; CDR3: CATSPSRGGQETQYF
J: TRBJ2-3; V: TRBV7-3; CDR3: CASSRSGSPGDTQYF
J: TRBJ1-2; V: TRBV6-1; CDR3: CASSEAPDRYYGYTF
J: TRBJ2-7; V: TRBV19; CDR3: CASSIDLETGGREQYF
J: TRBJ2-5; V: TRBV7-2; CDR3: CASRYRAASGRWRETQYF
J: TRBJ2-1; V: TRBV7-2; CDR3: CASSVTSGSENEQFF
J: TRBJ2-5; V: TRBV5-1; CDR3: CASSLGSQETQYF
J: TRBJ1-1; V: TRBV6-1; CDR3: CASITGWGDTEAFF
J: TRBJ2-7; V: TRBV27; CDR3: CASSLSGTGGLYEQYF
J: TRBJ1-6; V: TRBV30; CDR3: CAVPRGQGNSPLHF
J: TRBJ2-2; V: TRBV5-4; CDR3: CASSFGGRAVGELFF
J: TRBJ2-7; V: TRBV25-1; CDR3: CASIGQGGEQYF
J: TRBJ1-1; V: TRBV10-3; CDR3: CAMGTGTLNTEAFF
J: TRBJ2-1; V: TRBV30; CDR3: CAWTKLAGPRENEQFF
J: TRBJ2-5; V: TRBV7-2; CDR3: CASSLGGQVQETQYF
J: TRBJ1-2; V: TRBV27; CDR3: CASRGGQGTGGYTF
J: TRBJ2-7; V: TRBV2; CDR3: CASSGKGAGAGYEQYF
J: TRBJ2-1; V: TRBV27; CDR3: CASSFVLGLAGANEQFF
J: TRBJ1-1; V: TRBV9; CDR3: CASSVRPETGTEAFF
J: TRBJ1-1; V: TRBV18; CDR3: CASSPTGALVEAFF
J: TRBJ1-1; V: TRBV5-1; CDR3: CASSEQGANTEAFF
J: TRBJ2-3; V: TRBV6-5; CDR3: CASSYSRPRSTDTQYF
J: TRBJ2-5; V: TRBV18; CDR3: CASSHRTGRYKETQYF
J: TRBJ1-1; V: TRBV27; CDR3: CASSLSKGWNTEAFF
J: TRBJ1-5; V: TRBV11-2; CDR3: CASSQTGGQEPQHF
J: TRBJ2-1; V: TRBV7-9; CDR3: CASSLWMGERNNEQFF
J: TRBJ2-1; V: TRBV28; CDR3: CASSQGLSSYNEQFF
J: TRBJ2-7; V: TRBV4-1; CDR3: CASSTNGRGIHEQYF
J: TRBJ2-2; V: TRBV7-9; CDR3: CASSPWTGEITGELFF
J: TRBJ2-1; V: TRBV29-1; CDR3: CSVEAPRDYNEQFF
J: TRBJ1-1; V: TRBV27; CDR3: CASSFGTGGTEAFF
J: TRBJ2-1; V: TRBV6-5; CDR3: CASSAGTGMKYEQFF
J: TRBJ2-7; V: TRBV5-6; CDR3: CASSFGTAPAVYEQYF